The rows below give T cell receptor beta chains drawn from one sample of a study of T cells expressing NK-cell markers. Using the 5' RACE reads, TCRdb records one entry per CDR3 protein without DNA. The table lists roughly 180,000 distinct CDR3 sequences. The sample comprised blood T cells: a sorted CD56 or NKG2C T cell subset, CD4+ or CD8+ T cells, or bulk PBMC T cells (not recorded which). The receptors originated from a woman between 18 and 69 years old in good health. Both conserved end residues are part of each CDR3. The size of a clone is reported for some rows only, either as once, few or many, or as a class for expanded clones.

abundance,j_gene,v_gene,CDR3aa
.,TRBJ1-4,TRBV7-3,CASSLSLGRQGSNEKLFF
.,TRBJ2-5,TRBV29-1,CSASLAGGETQYF
.,TRBJ2-1,TRBV6-2/TRBV6-3,CASSYGSSGRARYNEQFF
.,TRBJ2-5,TRBV29-1,CSVSSGTGSETQYF
.,TRBJ2-3,TRBV5-4,CASSLGPKLGTDTQYF
.,TRBJ2-1,TRBV5-1,CASSEKNEQFF
.,TRBJ1-1,TRBV12-3/TRBV12-4,CASSLATNTEAFF
.,TRBJ2-3,TRBV7-8,CASSPSRGDTQYF
.,TRBJ2-5,TRBV7-9,CASSFRGGNKQETQYF
.,TRBJ1-2,TRBV6-1,CASSEETGTGLLGYTF
.,TRBJ2-1,TRBV4-1,CASSQDPPVAGYYNEQFF
.,TRBJ2-2,TRBV6-2/TRBV6-3,CASSWDGRNTGELFF
.,TRBJ2-3,TRBV6-5,CASSYGRVEDTQYF
.,TRBJ2-3,TRBV4-1,CASSQRGDTQYF
.,TRBJ2-6,TRBV12-3/TRBV12-4,CASTLGGAGANVLTF
.,TRBJ2-7,TRBV15,CATSRVSRQGSEQYF
.,TRBJ2-1,TRBV20-1,CSARAPGTFLSSYNEQFF
.,TRBJ2-3,TRBV7-6,CASSLLISGSTDTQYF
.,TRBJ2-5,TRBV18,CASSPREGVETQYF
.,TRBJ2-3,TRBV28,CASIYGRAFQADTQYF
.,TRBJ1-1,TRBV6-6,CASSPPFGEAFF
.,TRBJ2-1,TRBV20-1,CSGVHPTSGKFEQFF
.,TRBJ2-1,TRBV7-9,CASSLDRTYRDEQFF
.,TRBJ1-5,TRBV2,CASNLFGQGNQPQHF
.,TRBJ2-1,TRBV15,CATGGVYNEQFF
.,TRBJ2-7,TRBV21-1,CASSKGRGPVEQYF
.,TRBJ1-2,TRBV28,CASQGHYGYTF
.,TRBJ2-1,TRBV9,CASSVAGDSYNEQFF
.,TRBJ1-2,TRBV5-6,CASSLKSYGYTF
.,TRBJ2-5,TRBV9,CASSVSSGNQETQYF
.,TRBJ1-1,TRBV5-4,CAGRGGLGTEAFF
.,TRBJ1-1,TRBV7-3,CASSPTVPPAEAFF
.,TRBJ1-1,TRBV10-3,CAISEEGPAFF
.,TRBJ2-6,TRBV7-3,CASSLDASGANVLTF
.,TRBJ1-2,TRBV10-3,CAIRTGDNYGYTF
.,TRBJ2-2,TRBV12-3/TRBV12-4,CASSQGTGELFF
.,TRBJ2-7,TRBV5-1,CASGNRGGSYEQYF
.,TRBJ1-2,TRBV6-1,CASSGPGGGDYGYTF
.,TRBJ1-2,TRBV12-3/TRBV12-4,CASSLGAAYGYTF
medium-sized,TRBJ1-5,TRBV9,CASSVDGAGQPQHF
.,TRBJ2-1,TRBV25-1,CASSEYASGATEQFF
.,TRBJ2-7,TRBV25-1,CASNRGGSSYEQYF
.,TRBJ2-7,TRBV5-1,CASSRGGRLASYEQYF
.,TRBJ2-7,TRBV27,CASTQLAGVPHEQYF
.,TRBJ1-5,TRBV6-1,CASSSTGDGQPQHF
.,TRBJ1-4,TRBV6-1,CASGEATGSNEKLFF
.,TRBJ2-1,TRBV20-1,CSASRDWQSEQFF
.,TRBJ1-6,TRBV7-9,CASNSGTGGSPLHF
.,TRBJ2-5,TRBV7-9,CASSLGAGGQETQYF
.,TRBJ2-3,TRBV30,CAWSQGLAEADTQYF
.,TRBJ1-2,TRBV4-2,CASSPGVIDGYTF